This TCR beta chain came from a study of metastatic and nonmetastatic thyroid tumors. Study-wide context: Peripheral blood and tumor or nodule samples from malignant and benign thyroid patients were compared.

A word on this clone: Its antigen is as yet unknown.

None of the patients had undergone any treatment ahead of thyroid surgery. Findings and caveats of the study: Malignant thyroid tumors reportedly exceeded benign nodules significantly in TCR beta diversity, with the difference appearing in blood and tumor.

MiXCR reprocessed the PCR reads for TCRdb. Of around 45,000 clones in the sample, about 15% were seen once. CDR1 and CDR2 (germline): MNHNS, SASEGT. Trimming took off 8 bases at V and 2 bases at J, with 9 bases between the two ends. The CDR3 spans 13 residues. Sequencing was carried out using blood. The V and J genes are TRBV6-1 and TRBJ2-2; no clear D gene. This receptor was taken from a female donor with papillary thyroid cancer or a benign thyroid nodule (not recorded which). Some clones in this sample may be carry-over from other donors' samples. The CDR3 bases are TGTGCCAGCGACCTTGGAAACACCGGGGAGCTGTTTTTT. Translation: CASDLGNTGELFF.